Presented here are 28 T cell receptor beta chains from one specimen sequenced in a study of T cell responses to AZD1222 COVID-19 vaccine. The method was immunoSEQ multiplex PCR; TCRdb's version includes in-frame clones alone and lacks a portion of them. The sample lists 200,000 or so clones; around 93% were seen once. Sample: peripheral blood, taken 28 days after the second AZD1222 dose. These receptors were collected from an adult who received the AZD1222 COVID-19 vaccine.

V usage is TRBV18 and J usage is TRBJ1-6; D might be TRBD1 (6 bases). This CDR3 is 17 amino acids long. Per germline, CDR1 KGHSH and CDR2 LQKENI. The ends were cut back, 4 bases at V and 9 bases at J, with 22 bases in the middle. CDR3 DNA sequence: TGTGCCAGCTCACGGGGTCGGGGGCCCAGTCGTATTTCACCCCTCCACTTT. Protein product: CASSRGRGPSRISPLHF.

The rearrangement uses TRBV3-1 (or the pseudogene TRBV3-2) and TRBJ1-2, with TRBD1 matching over 7 bases. CDR3 size: 16 residues. Germline V gene lookup returns CDR1 LGHDT and CDR2 YNNKEL (reference sequence). Trimming at V came to 2 bases and at J to 2 bases, leaving 8 bases not matched to a gene. The CDR3 DNA follows: TGTGCCAGCAGCCAACCCGGGACAGCCGACAACTATGGCTACACCTTC. Translating it yields CASSQPGTADNYGYTF.

The chain links TRBV6-5 to TRBJ2-1; D might be TRBD1 (5 bases). The CDR3 is 13 amino acids. Trimming took 6 bases from V and 7 from J, leaving 13 bases between them. CDR1 MNHEY and CDR2 SVGAGI come from the germline V gene. CDR3 DNA: TGTGCCAGCAGACCAGGGCGAGAAAATGAGCAGTTCTTC. Its protein product is CASRPGRENEQFF.

V gene TRBV12-5 combines with J gene TRBJ2-2; D is ambiguous. The CDR3 loop spans 15 amino acids. In germline, CDR1 is LGHNT, CDR2 FRNRAP. V lost 1 base and J lost 4, with 10 bases in between. The CDR3 region has the DNA TGTGCTAGTGGTTTGGGGACCGCGGTCACCGGGGAGCTGTTTTTT. The encoded protein is CASGLGTAVTGELFF.

This chain joins TRBV27 and TRBJ1-2, with D hard to call. The CDR3 loop spans 14 amino acids. CDR1 and CDR2 from the germline V gene are MNHEY and SMNVEV (reference sequence). V lost 2 bases and J 8 bases, leaving 15 bases between the germline ends. This chain's CDR3 is CASSLQGRSLGYTF. Here the CDR3 DNA reads TGTGCCAGCAGTTTACAAGGCAGAAGCTTAGGCTACACCTTC.

The CDR3 is CASSQDVASRGTGELFF. The CDR3 DNA reads TGTGCCAGCAGCCAAGATGTAGCTTCGCGGGGCACCGGGGAGCTGTTTTTT. V usage is TRBV14 and J usage is TRBJ2-2; TRBD2 is a possible D gene (6 bases). V was trimmed by 0 bases and J by 4 bases, leaving 15 bases between them. CDR1 is SGHDN, CDR2 FVKESK, per germline. There are 17 residues in the CDR3.

The chain has TRBV13 and TRBJ1-1, with 12 bases lining up with TRBD1. The CDR3 is made up of 17 amino acids. The V gene end was trimmed by 5 bases and the J gene end by 1 base; junction bases not matched to a gene: 8. CDR1 is PRHDT, CDR2 FYEKMQ, per germline (reference sequence). CDR3 residues: CASSTRDRGRKNTEAFF. CDR3 bases: TGTGCCAGCAGCACTCGGGACAGGGGGCGAAAGAACACTGAAGCTTTCTTT. The complete variable domain, with remaining parts taken from reference TRBV13 and TRBJ1-1, reads AAGVIQSPRHLIKEKRETATLKCYPIPRHDTVYWYQQGPGQDPQFLISFYEKMQSDKGSIPDRFSAQQFSDYHSELNMSSLELGDSALYFCASSTRDRGRKNTEAFFGQGTRLTVV.

The chain is built from TRBV27 and TRBJ1-1; 7 bases line up with TRBD1. This CDR3 is built from 14 residues. V lost 5 bases and J lost 4; bases outside the gene matches: 7. The germline V gene has CDR1 MNHEY and CDR2 SMNVEV (reference sequence). The CDR3 sequence: CASSPGGWGTEAFF. The CDR3 coding sequence is TGTGCCAGCAGTCCAGGGGGTTGGGGCACTGAAGCTTTCTTT.

This sequence joins TRBV11-2 and TRBJ1-2, with TRBD1 as a possible D gene (5 bases). Germline CDR1 is SGHAT and CDR2 is FQNNGV. With 1 base removed from V and 7 bases from J, the gap between germline ends came to 13 bases. This CDR3 is built from 14 residues. CDR3 amino acids: CASSLVSGWSGYTF. The CDR3, as DNA: TGTGCCAGCAGCTTAGTCTCAGGGTGGAGTGGCTACACCTTC.

The V gene is TRBV10-2, the J gene TRBJ1-5; tentatively, D is TRBD1 (6 bases). With 6 bases removed from V and 9 bases from J, the gap between germline ends came to 15 bases. The CDR3 length is 13 residues. The germline CDR1 and CDR2 sequences are WSHSY and SAAADI. The CDR3 bases are TGCGCCAGCAGGGACAGCACTCTTGGGCCCCAGCATTTT. Its translation: CASRDSTLGPQHF.

The chain joins TRBV27 to TRBJ1-6; 8 bases match TRBD1. Germline V gives CDR1 MNHEY, CDR2 SMNVEV (reference sequence). The CDR3 contains 16 residues. V trimming: 1 base; J trimming: 9 bases; junction bases outside the gene matches: 8. This CDR3 reads CASSLWTGTGASPLHF. In DNA, the CDR3 is TGTGCCAGCAGTTTATGGACCGGGACAGGAGCTTCACCCCTCCACTTT.

The chain employs TRBV18 and TRBJ2-5, with a tentative D call TRBD1 (5 bases). CDR1 is KGHSH, CDR2 LQKENI, per germline. CDR3 length: 13 amino acids. Trimming pared 4 bases from V and 3 bases from J, leaving 9 bases between. This CDR3 is CASSLSREETQYF. The CDR3 DNA is TGTGCCAGCTCACTTTCCAGGGAAGAGACCCAGTACTTC.

The rearrangement uses TRBV6-6 and TRBJ1-2; D is uncertain. Germline assignment: CDR1 MNHNY and CDR2 SVGAGI (reference sequence). This CDR3 has 18 amino acids. The V gene lost 5 bases and the J gene lost 1 base, with 23 bases spanning the gap. This chain's CDR3 is CASSRPRGTKSGNYGYTF. CDR3 bases: TGTGCCAGCAGTCGCCCTCGAGGTACGAAGTCTGGTAACTATGGCTACACCTTC.

The rearrangement uses TRBV27 and TRBJ1-5; D gene unclear. The CDR3 covers 16 residues. The germline CDR1 and CDR2 sequences are MNHEY and SMNVEV (reference sequence). Trimming shortened V by 4 bases and J by 1 base, and 14 bases separated the two germline ends. CDR3 region: CASSSRALGSNQPQHF. CDR3 in DNA: TGTGCCAGCAGTTCTCGGGCCCTCGGCAGCAATCAGCCCCAGCATTTT.

The rearrangement joins TRBV19 to TRBJ1-6; D remains ambiguous. Trimming took off 3 bases at V and 10 bases at J, with 16 bases between the two ends. The germline gives CDR1 LNHDA, CDR2 SQIVND (reference sequence). CDR3 length equals 15 residues. The CDR3 DNA sequence: TGTGCCAGTAGTATGGACCTCCAGGTAGTGTCACCCCTCCACTTT. Protein sequence: CASSMDLQVVSPLHF.

This chain uses TRBV24-1 with TRBJ1-2; D unclear. The germline V and J ends were trimmed by 5 bases and 6 bases, with 9 bases remaining between them. The V gene's germline CDR1 is KGHDR and CDR2 SFDVKD. The CDR3 length is 12 residues. The CDR3 bases are TGTGCCACCAGTGTTGACGGGAATGGCTACACCTTC. This sequence encodes CATSVDGNGYTF.

V is TRBV9 and J is TRBJ1-2; D unclear. The CDR3 extends over 11 amino acids. Germline CDR1 and CDR2: SGDLS and YYNGEE. V was clipped by 4 bases and J by 13 bases, with 14 bases between them. For the CDR3, the DNA is TGTGCCAGCAGCTCCAGCTTACGTATCACCTTC. This sequence encodes CASSSSLRITF. Variable domain in full (rest from reference TRBV9 and TRBJ1-2): DSGVTQTPKHLITATGQRVTLRCSPRSGDLSVYWYQQSLDQGLQFLIQYYNGEERAKGNILERFSAQQFPDLHSELNLSSLELGDSALYFCASSSSLRITFGSGTRLTVV.

The chain carries TRBV30 and TRBJ2-5; either TRBD1 or TRBD2 may supply D (5 bases each). This CDR3 region has 11 residues. V dropped 5 bases and J dropped 2 bases, with 6 bases sitting between them. Germline V gene lookup returns CDR1 GTSNPN and CDR2 SVGIG (reference sequence). Here the CDR3 reads CAWGGQETQYF. The CDR3 DNA follows: TGTGCCTGGGGGGGACAAGAGACCCAGTACTTC.

V and J are TRBV3-1 (or the pseudogene TRBV3-2) and TRBJ1-6; 7 positions agree with TRBD1. V dropped 4 bases and J dropped 5; count of bases not matched to a gene: 2. The germline V gene has CDR1 LGHDT and CDR2 YNNKEL (reference sequence). This CDR3 comprises 14 residues. Here the CDR3 DNA reads TGTGCCAGCAGCCGGGACAGCGATAATTCACCCCTCCACTTT. Its translation is CASSRDSDNSPLHF.

This clone showed up just once. V and J are TRBV27 and TRBJ1-3; D not resolved. CDR1 is MNHEY and CDR2 is SMNVEV in the germline V gene (reference sequence). Trimming shortened V by 5 bases and J by 0 bases, and 8 bases separated the two germline ends. The CDR3 extends over 14 amino acids. The CDR3 protein is CASSPLGSGNTIYF. CDR3 in DNA: TGTGCCAGCAGTCCCCTCGGCTCTGGAAACACCATATATTTT.

The CDR3 DNA reads TGTGCCAGCAGCGGGGGGACGAATCAGCCCCAGCATTTT. Its protein product is CASSGGTNQPQHF. The rearrangement uses TRBV7-2 and TRBJ1-5; D is perhaps TRBD1 (5 bases). Germline V gene data show CDR1 as SGHTA and CDR2 as FQGNSA. CDR3 length: 13 residues. V lost 5 bases, J lost 4 bases, and 9 bases lay in between.

The genes are TRBV7-2 and TRBJ2-7, with a tentative D call TRBD2 (7 bases). Germline loops: CDR1 SGHTA, CDR2 FQGNSA. The CDR3 covers 16 residues. Trimming stripped 2 bases from V and 4 bases from J, with 18 bases between. The CDR3 loop is CASSLFAGVRGYEQYF. The CDR3 coding sequence is TGTGCCAGCAGCTTATTCGCGGGAGTTAGGGGGTACGAGCAGTACTTC.

The CDR3 reads CASSPGGTPQNYGYTF. CDR3 sequence (DNA): TGTGCCAGCTCACCAGGGGGTACCCCTCAAAACTATGGCTACACCTTC. This sequence joins TRBV18 and TRBJ1-2; weak D call: TRBD1 (5 bases). V lost 2 bases and J 2 bases, leaving 15 bases between the germline ends. The CDR3 length is 16 residues. CDR1 KGHSH and CDR2 LQKENI come from the germline V gene.

The J gene is TRBJ2-6, the V gene TRBV5-4, with D possibly matching TRBD2 (5 bases). The V gene lost 0 bases and the J gene lost 1 base, with 8 bases spanning the gap. The CDR3 runs 16 residues. Germline CDR1 SGHNT, CDR2 YYREEE (reference sequence). The CDR3 sequence: CASSLGGNSGANVLTF. The CDR3 DNA reads TGTGCCAGCAGCTTGGGAGGGAATTCTGGGGCCAACGTCCTGACTTTC.

The rearrangement links TRBV3-1 (or the pseudogene TRBV3-2) to TRBJ2-1; 9 bases line up with TRBD2. This CDR3 has 17 amino acids. V gave up 2 bases and J gave up 9 bases; unmatched junction bases: 14. CDR1 LGHDT and CDR2 YNNKEL come from the germline V gene (reference sequence). CDR3 nucleotide sequence: TGTGCCAGCAGCCAACTGACTAGCGGTCCTTTAGGGGCTGAGCAGTTCTTC. Protein sequence: CASSQLTSGPLGAEQFF.

The chain joins TRBV19 to TRBJ2-5, with TRBD2 identical over 12 bases. Trimming cost V 5 bases and J 4 bases; bases outside gene matches: 5. The length of the CDR3 is 15 residues. Germline V gene lookup returns CDR1 LNHDA and CDR2 SQIVND (reference sequence). CDR3 amino acids: CASSGRLAGAETQYF. The CDR3, as DNA: TGTGCCAGTAGTGGAAGACTAGCGGGGGCAGAGACCCAGTACTTC.

This chain joins TRBV27 and TRBJ2-4; 11 bases line up with TRBD2. V was clipped by 6 bases and J by 8 bases; unmatched bases: 12. This CDR3 is built from 16 residues. CDR1 is MNHEY, CDR2 SMNVEV, per germline (reference sequence). CDR3 in amino acids: CASSSSTSGVRYIQYF. CDR3 DNA sequence: TGTGCCAGCAGCTCCTCGACTAGCGGGGTCCGGTACATTCAGTACTTC.

The chain employs TRBV24-1 and TRBJ2-1, with D possibly called TRBD1 or TRBD2 (6 bases each). Germline CDR1 reads KGHDR; CDR2 reads SFDVKD. This CDR3 contains 15 residues. The V end was cut by 5 bases, the J end by 8 bases, with 18 bases between. The CDR3 region has the DNA TGTGCCACCAGTGCGTCCGGGGGCTTGTCGGATGAGCAGTTCTTC. Protein product: CATSASGGLSDEQFF.